This entry is about one T cell receptor beta chain. Its antigen is not known. The data derive from a study of cytomegalovirus exposure and HLA in healthy donors. The CDR3 runs to 14 residues. The ends lost 4 bases at V and 5 bases at J; junction bases unmatched: 6. CDR1 SGDLS and CDR2 YYNGEE come from the germline V gene. Regarding the study as a whole: Cytomegalovirus status, reportedly, was diagnosed with high specificity and sensitivity by the classifier.

PCR amplification relied on 60 Vbeta primers (plus 13 Jbeta primers). Repertoires were generated with immunoSEQ multiplex PCR, while TCRdb's copy carries only in-frame clones and drops some. The profile shows 150,000 to 200,000 clones, around 77% of them singletons. The genes are TRBV9 and TRBJ2-7, with TRBD1 identical over 10 bases. The clonotype comes from a female donor in good health and CMV-seronegative. Sequencing was done on a sample of PBMCs. In nucleotides, the CDR3 is TGTGCCAGCAGCCTTAGACAGGGGGCGAACGAGCAGTACTTC. It encodes CASSLRQGANEQYF. The full variable domain, in which reference TRBV9 and TRBJ2-7 provide the parts outside the CDR3, is DSGVTQTPKHLITATGQRVTLRCSPRSGDLSVYWYQQSLDQGLQFLIQYYNGEERAKGNILERFSAQQFPDLHSELNLSSLELGDSALYFCASSLRQGANEQYFGPGTRLTVT.